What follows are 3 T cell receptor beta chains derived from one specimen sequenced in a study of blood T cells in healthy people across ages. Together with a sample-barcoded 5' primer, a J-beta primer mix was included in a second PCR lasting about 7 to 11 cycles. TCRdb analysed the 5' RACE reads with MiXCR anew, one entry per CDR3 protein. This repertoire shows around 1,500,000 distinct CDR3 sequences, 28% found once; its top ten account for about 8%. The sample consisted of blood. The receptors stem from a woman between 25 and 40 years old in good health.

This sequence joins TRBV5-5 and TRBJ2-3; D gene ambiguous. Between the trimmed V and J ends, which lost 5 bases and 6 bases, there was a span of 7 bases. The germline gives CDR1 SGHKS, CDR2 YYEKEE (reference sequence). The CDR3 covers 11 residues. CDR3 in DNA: TGTGCCAGCAGTACTATCGATACGCAGTATTTT. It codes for CASSTIDTQYF.

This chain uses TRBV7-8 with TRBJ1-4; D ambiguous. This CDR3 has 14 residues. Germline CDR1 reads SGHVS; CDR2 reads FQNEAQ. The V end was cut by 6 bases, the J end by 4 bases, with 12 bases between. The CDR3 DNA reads TGTGCCAGCAGTCAAGCCCAGCTTAATGAAAAACTGTTTTTT. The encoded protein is CASSQAQLNEKLFF. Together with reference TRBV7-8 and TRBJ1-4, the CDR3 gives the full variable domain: GAGVSQSPRYKVAKRGQDVALRCDPISGHVSLFWYQQALGQGPEFLTYFQNEAQLDKSGLPSDRFFAERPEGSVSTLKIQRTQQEDSAVYLCASSQAQLNEKLFFGSGTQLSVL.

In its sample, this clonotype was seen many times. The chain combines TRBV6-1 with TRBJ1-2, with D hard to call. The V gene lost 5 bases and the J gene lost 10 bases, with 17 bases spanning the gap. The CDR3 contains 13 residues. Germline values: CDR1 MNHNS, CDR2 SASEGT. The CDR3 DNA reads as TGTGCCAGCAGTTCCAGGACTATCCTGGACTACACCTTC. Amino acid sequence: CASSSRTILDYTF.